This T cell receptor beta chain was observed in a study of CD8 T cells in ankylosing spondylitis. Study results and caveats: A TCR beta motif of seven or eight highly homologous variants appeared characteristic of ankylosing spondylitis blood. The clones that were linked to disease were reported to be significantly enriched in matched synovial fluid samples from ankylosing spondylitis patients.

This clonotype was recorded at least ten times. The antigen is undetermined. With 2 bases removed from V and 8 bases from J, the gap between germline ends came to 12 bases. Germline V gene data show CDR1 as MNHNS and CDR2 as SASEGT. This CDR3 comprises 13 residues. TCRdb reanalysed the 5' RACE reads using MiXCR and keeps one entry per CDR3 protein. The sample lists around 330,000 distinct CDR3 sequences, under 14% occurring once. Specimen: blood, either unsorted or a sorted T cell fraction (not recorded which). This sequence joins TRBV6-1 and TRBJ1-2; D is perhaps TRBD1 (6 bases). The TCR comes from a female donor with ankylosing spondylitis or in good health (not recorded which). CDR3 nucleotides: TGTGCCAGCAGTGAAAGGGGGTCCGGAGGCTACACCTTC. Translating gives CASSERGSGGYTF.